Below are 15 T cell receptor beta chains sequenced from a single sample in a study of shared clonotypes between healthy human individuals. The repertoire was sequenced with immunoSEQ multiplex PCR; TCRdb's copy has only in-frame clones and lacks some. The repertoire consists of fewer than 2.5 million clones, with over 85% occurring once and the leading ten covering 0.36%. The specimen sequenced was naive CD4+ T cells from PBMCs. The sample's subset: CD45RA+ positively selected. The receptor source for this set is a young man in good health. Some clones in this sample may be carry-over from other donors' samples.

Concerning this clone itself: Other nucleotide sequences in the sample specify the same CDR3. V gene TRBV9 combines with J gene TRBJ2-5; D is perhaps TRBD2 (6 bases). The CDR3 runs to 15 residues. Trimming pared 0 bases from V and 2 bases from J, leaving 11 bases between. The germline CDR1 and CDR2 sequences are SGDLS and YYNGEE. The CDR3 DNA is TGTGCCAGCAGCGTAGGTGTGGGGGGACAAGAGACCCAGTACTTC. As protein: CASSVGVGGQETQYF.

CDR3 region: CASSISEDRLNTGELFF. CDR3 bases: TGTGCCAGTAGTATTTCCGAGGACAGATTAAACACCGGGGAGCTGTTTTTT. The chain employs TRBV19 and TRBJ2-2, with D maybe TRBD1 (6 bases). The CDR3 is 17 amino acids. Germline V gene sequence: CDR1 LNHDA, CDR2 SQIVND (reference sequence). Trimming removed 3 bases at V and 2 bases at J, with 16 bases between.

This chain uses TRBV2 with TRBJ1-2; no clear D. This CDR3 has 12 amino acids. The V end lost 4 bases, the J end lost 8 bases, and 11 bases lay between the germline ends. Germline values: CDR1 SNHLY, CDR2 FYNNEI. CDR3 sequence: CASSGLREGYTF. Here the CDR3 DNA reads TGTGCCAGCAGTGGGCTGAGGGAGGGCTACACCTTC.

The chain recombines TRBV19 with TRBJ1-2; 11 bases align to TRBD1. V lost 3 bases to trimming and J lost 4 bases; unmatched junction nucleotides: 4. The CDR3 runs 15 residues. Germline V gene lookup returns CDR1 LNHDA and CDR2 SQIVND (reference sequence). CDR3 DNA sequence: TGTGCCAGTAGTATTCGGACAGGGGGCGGCTATGGCTACACCTTC. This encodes CASSIRTGGGYGYTF. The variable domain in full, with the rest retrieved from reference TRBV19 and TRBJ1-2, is DGGITQSPKYLFRKEGQNVTLSCEQNLNHDAMYWYRQDPGQGLRLIYYSQIVNDFQKGDIAEGYSVSREKKESFPLTVTSAQKNPTAFYLCASSIRTGGGYGYTFGSGTRLTVV.

As DNA, the CDR3 is TGCGCCAGCAGCCAAGTTGCGACAGGGCGAGTTCAGCCCCAGCATTTT. Amino acids: CASSQVATGRVQPQHF. This sequence joins TRBV4-1 and TRBJ1-5; TRBD1 matches 7 bases. The CDR3 length is 16 residues. With V trimmed by 1 base and J by 6 bases, 9 bases remained unmatched. Germline CDR1 and CDR2: MGHRA and YSYEKL.

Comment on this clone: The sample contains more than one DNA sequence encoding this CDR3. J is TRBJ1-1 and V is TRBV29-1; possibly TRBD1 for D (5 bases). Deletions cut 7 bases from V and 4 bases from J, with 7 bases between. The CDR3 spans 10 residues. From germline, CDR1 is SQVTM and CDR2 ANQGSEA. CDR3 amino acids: CSGGGTEAFF. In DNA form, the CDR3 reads TGCAGCGGGGGGGGCACTGAAGCTTTCTTT.

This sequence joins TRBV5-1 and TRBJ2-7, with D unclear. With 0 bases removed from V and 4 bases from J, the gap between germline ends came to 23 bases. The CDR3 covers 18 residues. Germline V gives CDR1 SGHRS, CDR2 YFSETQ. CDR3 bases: TGCGCCAGCAGCTTGGCGTTTTTAGGACCCGCCTATTCGTACGAGCAGTACTTC. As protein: CASSLAFLGPAYSYEQYF.

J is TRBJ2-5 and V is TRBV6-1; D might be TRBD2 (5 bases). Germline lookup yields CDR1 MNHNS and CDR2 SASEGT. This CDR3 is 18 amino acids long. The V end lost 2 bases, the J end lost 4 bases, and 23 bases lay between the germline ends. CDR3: CASSESEGDFRGRETQYF. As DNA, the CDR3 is TGTGCCAGCAGTGAAAGCGAGGGAGACTTTCGAGGAAGAGAGACCCAGTACTTC.

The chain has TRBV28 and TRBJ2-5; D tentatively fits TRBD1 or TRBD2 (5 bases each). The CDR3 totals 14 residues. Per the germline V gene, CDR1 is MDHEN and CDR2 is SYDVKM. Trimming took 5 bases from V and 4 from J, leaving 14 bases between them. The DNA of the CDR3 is TGTGCCAGCAGTATCCCCGGGACCACAGAGACCCAGTACTTC. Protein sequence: CASSIPGTTETQYF. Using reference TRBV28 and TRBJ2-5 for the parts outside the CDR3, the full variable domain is DVKVTQSSRYLVKRTGEKVFLECVQDMDHENMFWYRQDPGLGLRLIYFSYDVKMKEKGDIPEGYSVSREKKERFSLILESASTNQTSMYLCASSIPGTTETQYFGPGTRLLVL.

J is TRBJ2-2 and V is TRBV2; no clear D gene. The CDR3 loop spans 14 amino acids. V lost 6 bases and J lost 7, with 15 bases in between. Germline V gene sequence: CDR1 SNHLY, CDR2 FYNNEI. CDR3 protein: CASSANPSVGELFF. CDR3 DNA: TGTGCCAGCAGCGCTAACCCCTCCGTCGGGGAGCTGTTTTTT.

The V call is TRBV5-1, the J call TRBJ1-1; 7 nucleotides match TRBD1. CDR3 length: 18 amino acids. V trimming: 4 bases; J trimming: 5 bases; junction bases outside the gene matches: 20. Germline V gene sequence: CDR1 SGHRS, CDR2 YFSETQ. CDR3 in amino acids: CASSDRPGRIPGGTEAFF. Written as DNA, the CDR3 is TGCGCCAGCAGCGATCGGCCGGGACGCATCCCAGGGGGAACTGAAGCTTTCTTT.

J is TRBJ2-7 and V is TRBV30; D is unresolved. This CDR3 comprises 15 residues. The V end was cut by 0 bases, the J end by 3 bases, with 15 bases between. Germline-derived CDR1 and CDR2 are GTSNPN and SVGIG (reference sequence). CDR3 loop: CAWSVLQNSHYEQYF. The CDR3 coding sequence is TGTGCCTGGAGTGTACTGCAGAACAGTCACTACGAGCAGTACTTC.

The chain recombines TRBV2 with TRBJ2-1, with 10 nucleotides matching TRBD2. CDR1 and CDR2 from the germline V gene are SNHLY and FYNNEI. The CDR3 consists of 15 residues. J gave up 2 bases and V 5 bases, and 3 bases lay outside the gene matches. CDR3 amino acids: CASSPLAGTYNEQFF. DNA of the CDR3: TGTGCCAGCAGTCCACTAGCGGGGACCTACAATGAGCAGTTCTTC.

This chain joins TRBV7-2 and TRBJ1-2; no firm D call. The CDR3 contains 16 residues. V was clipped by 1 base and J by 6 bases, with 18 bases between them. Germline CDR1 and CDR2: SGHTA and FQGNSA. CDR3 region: CASSLEDPGIGDGYTF. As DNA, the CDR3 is TGTGCCAGCAGCTTAGAAGATCCAGGCATCGGGGATGGCTACACCTTC.

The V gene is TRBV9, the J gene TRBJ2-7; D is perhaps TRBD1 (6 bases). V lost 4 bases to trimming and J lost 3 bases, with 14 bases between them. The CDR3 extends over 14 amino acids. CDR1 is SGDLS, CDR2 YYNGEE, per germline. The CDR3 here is CASSPSTGNYEQYF. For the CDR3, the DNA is TGTGCCAGCAGCCCCTCGACAGGTAACTACGAGCAGTACTTC.